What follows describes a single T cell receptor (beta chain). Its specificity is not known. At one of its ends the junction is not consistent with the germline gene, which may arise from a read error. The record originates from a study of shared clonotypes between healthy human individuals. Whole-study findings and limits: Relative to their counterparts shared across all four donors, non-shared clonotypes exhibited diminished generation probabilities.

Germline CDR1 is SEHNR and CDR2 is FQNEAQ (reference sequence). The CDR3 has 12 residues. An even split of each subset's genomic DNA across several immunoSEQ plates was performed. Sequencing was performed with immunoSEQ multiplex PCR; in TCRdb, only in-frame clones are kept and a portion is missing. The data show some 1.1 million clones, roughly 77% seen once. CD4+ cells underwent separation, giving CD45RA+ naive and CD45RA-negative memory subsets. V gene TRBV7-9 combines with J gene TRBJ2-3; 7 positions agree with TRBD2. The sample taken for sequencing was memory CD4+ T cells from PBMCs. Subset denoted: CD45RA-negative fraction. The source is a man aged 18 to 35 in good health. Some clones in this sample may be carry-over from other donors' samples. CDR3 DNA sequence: TGTGCCAGCAGTAACGCGGGAGATGCGCAGTATTTT. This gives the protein CASSNAGDAQYF.